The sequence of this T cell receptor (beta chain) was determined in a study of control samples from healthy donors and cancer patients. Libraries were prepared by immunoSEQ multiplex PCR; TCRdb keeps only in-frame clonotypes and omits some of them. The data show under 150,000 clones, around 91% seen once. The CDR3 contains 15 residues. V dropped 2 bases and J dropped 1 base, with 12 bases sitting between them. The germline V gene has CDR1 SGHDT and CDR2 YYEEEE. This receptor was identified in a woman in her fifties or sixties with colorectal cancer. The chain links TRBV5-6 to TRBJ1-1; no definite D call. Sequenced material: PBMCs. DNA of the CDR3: TGTGCCAGCAGCTTCAGTTTAACGGGGAACACTGAAGCTTTCTTT. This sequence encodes CASSFSLTGNTEAFF.